These 19 T cell receptor beta chains share one sample of origin, sequenced in a study of OX40 agonist ivuxolimab in advanced cancers. Profiling relied on immunoSEQ multiplex PCR, and the TCRdb table lists in-frame clones only, not all of them. The sample includes approximately 70,000 clones, 80% to 95% of them seen just once. The sample here was CD4+ or CD8+ T cells sorted from blood, taken in a trial of the OX40 agonist ivuxolimab. The origin of the receptors is an adult with an advanced solid tumor such as melanoma, head and neck, liver or kidney cancer.

This chain uses TRBV7-9 with TRBJ1-2, with unresolved D. This CDR3 is built from 16 residues. CDR1 and CDR2 (germline): SEHNR, FQNEAQ (reference sequence). V was pared by 4 bases and J by 2 bases, with 17 bases between. DNA for the CDR3: TGTGCCAGCAGCTCGGCCCACCTAATTCGCAACTATGGCTACACCTTC. It yields the protein CASSSAHLIRNYGYTF.

J is TRBJ2-2 and V is TRBV7-9; D not resolved. V shed 7 bases and J shed 0 bases, with 18 bases lying between them. In germline, CDR1 is SEHNR, CDR2 FQNEAQ (reference sequence). CDR3 length equals 17 residues. DNA of the CDR3: TGTGCCAGCACCTCCCTTGACCTGACCGCGAACACCGGGGAGCTGTTTTTT. As protein: CASTSLDLTANTGELFF.

The rearrangement uses TRBV7-2 and TRBJ2-1, with TRBD2 matching 8 bases. The germline V gene encodes CDR1 SGHTA and CDR2 FQGNSA. The CDR3 sequence is 15 residues long. J lost 7 bases, V lost 3 bases, and 8 bases had no gene match. The CDR3 protein is CASSFGGGGQNEQFF. The DNA for the CDR3 is TGTGCCAGCAGCTTCGGCGGCGGGGGGCAGAATGAGCAGTTCTTC.

The chain recombines TRBV27 with TRBJ2-1, with D unclear. The V end lost 2 bases, the J end lost 2 bases, and 4 bases lay between the germline ends. The CDR3 covers 13 residues. CDR1 and CDR2 (germline): MNHEY, SMNVEV (reference sequence). CDR3 protein: CASSLGAYNEQFF. DNA of the CDR3: TGTGCCAGCAGTTTAGGTGCCTACAATGAGCAGTTCTTC.

The rearrangement joins TRBV30 to TRBJ1-1; no reliable D call. Trimming pared 3 bases from V and 1 base from J, leaving 12 bases between. Germline-derived CDR1 and CDR2 are GTSNPN and SVGIG (reference sequence). The CDR3 has 14 amino acids. The CDR3 sequence is CAWSAGIWNTEAFF. CDR3 in DNA: TGTGCCTGGAGCGCCGGCATATGGAACACTGAAGCTTTCTTT. The whole variable domain, filled in from reference TRBV30 and TRBJ1-1, reads SQTIHQWPATLVQPVGSPLSLECTVEGTSNPNLYWYRQAAGRGLQLLFYSVGIGQISSEVPQNLSASRPQDRQFILSSKKLLLSDSGFYLCAWSAGIWNTEAFFGQGTRLTVV.

The chain links TRBV30 to TRBJ2-2, with unresolved D. The CDR3 has 14 residues. Germline V gene sequence: CDR1 GTSNPN, CDR2 SVGIG (reference sequence). V was pared by 3 bases and J by 4 bases, with 12 bases between. The CDR3 nucleotides read TGTGCCTGGAGATCGGGCATGGGCACCGGGGAGCTGTTTTTT. Translation: CAWRSGMGTGELFF.

The chain joins TRBV5-5 to TRBJ2-7; D is unresolved. V lost 1 base and J 2 bases, leaving 7 bases between the germline ends. The CDR3 length is 13 residues. Per germline, CDR1 SGHKS and CDR2 YYEKEE (reference sequence). Written as DNA, the CDR3 is TGTGCCAGCAGCTTGACAGAGCCCTACGAGCAGTACTTC. Translating it yields CASSLTEPYEQYF. Looking up the rest from reference TRBV5-5 and TRBJ2-7 gives the full variable domain: DAGVTQSPTHLIKTRGQQVTLRCSPISGHKSVSWYQQVLGQGPQFIFQYYEKEERGRGNFPDRFSARQFPNYSSELNVNALLLGDSALYLCASSLTEPYEQYFGPGTRLTVT.

This clone came up a few times. The V call is TRBV27, the J call TRBJ1-6; D not resolved. The CDR3 extends over 13 amino acids. Germline CDR1 is MNHEY and CDR2 is SMNVEV (reference sequence). Trimming removed 1 base at V and 8 bases at J, with 6 bases between. CDR3 amino acids: CASSLFSDSPLHF. The CDR3 DNA sequence: TGTGCCAGCAGTTTATTCTCCGATTCACCCCTCCACTTT.

The V call is TRBV7-8, the J call TRBJ2-2, with 7 bases lining up with TRBD2. This CDR3 contains 16 residues. V dropped 1 base and J dropped 7; count of bases not matched to a gene: 9. Germline V CDR1 and CDR2: SGHVS, FQNEAQ. The CDR3 DNA is TGTGCCAGCAGCTTAGATGGCGGGAGTGCGGGCGGGGAGCTGTTTTTT. Protein: CASSLDGGSAGGELFF. Supplemented by reference TRBV7-8 and TRBJ2-2, the full variable domain reads GAGVSQSPRYKVAKRGQDVALRCDPISGHVSLFWYQQALGQGPEFLTYFQNEAQLDKSGLPSDRFFAERPEGSVSTLKIQRTQQEDSAVYLCASSLDGGSAGGELFFGEGSRLTVL.

The V and J genes are TRBV4-3 and TRBJ1-1; D remains ambiguous. With 0 bases removed from V and 8 bases from J, the gap between germline ends came to 10 bases. There are 13 residues in the CDR3. The germline V gene has CDR1 LGHNA and CDR2 YSLEER. The chain's CDR3 is CASSQDLVLEAFF. For the CDR3, the DNA is TGCGCCAGCAGCCAAGATTTAGTCCTAGAAGCTTTCTTT.

The chain employs TRBV7-2 and TRBJ2-7; 7 nucleotides align to TRBD1. The J segment lost 5 bases and the V segment lost 0 bases, leaving 13 bases of the junction unmatched. Per germline, CDR1 SGHTA and CDR2 FQGNSA. This CDR3 comprises 17 residues. Here the CDR3 DNA reads TGTGCCAGCAGCTTAGCCGTTGGGACAGCTTGGGGGAACGAGCAGTACTTC. This translates into CASSLAVGTAWGNEQYF.

The chain recombines TRBV4-3 with TRBJ2-7; D ambiguous. V dropped 0 bases and J dropped 3 bases, with 9 bases sitting between them. Germline V gene lookup returns CDR1 LGHNA and CDR2 YSLEER. There are 14 residues in the CDR3. The CDR3 reads CASSQDRQFYEQYF. The CDR3 DNA is TGCGCCAGCAGCCAAGATCGGCAGTTCTACGAGCAGTACTTC.

The chain recombines TRBV5-5 with TRBJ2-5; D not resolved. CDR3 length: 13 amino acids. Deletions cut 4 bases from V and 5 bases from J, with 12 bases between. Germline loops: CDR1 SGHKS, CDR2 YYEKEE (reference sequence). The CDR3 region is CASSPVDRETQYF. CDR3 in DNA: TGTGCCAGCAGCCCGGTTGACCGGGAGACCCAGTACTTC. Drawing the rest from reference TRBV5-5 and TRBJ2-5, the complete variable domain is DAGVTQSPTHLIKTRGQQVTLRCSPISGHKSVSWYQQVLGQGPQFIFQYYEKEERGRGNFPDRFSARQFPNYSSELNVNALLLGDSALYLCASSPVDRETQYFGPGTRLLVL.

In the case of this clone: At one boundary the junction diverges from the germline segment, which might be a read error. The chain recombines TRBV7-7 with TRBJ1-1, with D unclear. Germline V gene data show CDR1 as SSHAT and CDR2 as FNYEAQ (reference sequence). The CDR3 is 13 amino acids. CDR3 nucleotide sequence: TGTGCTAGCAGCTTAGAACAGAACACTGAAGCTTTCTTT. Translated, it gives CASSLEQNTEAFF.

The chain joins TRBV4-1 to TRBJ2-7, with TRBD2 identical over 7 bases. CDR1 is MGHRA and CDR2 is YSYEKL in the germline V gene. This CDR3 spans 16 amino acids. J gave up 2 bases and V 1 base, and 8 bases lay outside the gene matches. CDR3 region: CASSQGSGGSPYEQYF. CDR3 sequence (DNA): TGCGCCAGCAGCCAAGGTAGCGGCGGGAGTCCCTACGAGCAGTACTTC.

The chain couples TRBV27 to TRBJ2-3, with unresolved D. V was cut by 5 bases and J by 2 bases, with 8 bases left in between. This CDR3 comprises 13 residues. Germline loops: CDR1 MNHEY, CDR2 SMNVEV (reference sequence). CDR3: CASSNTNTDTQYF. The CDR3 DNA reads TGTGCCAGCAGTAATACCAACACAGATACGCAGTATTTT.

The sample holds a few counts of this clone. V is TRBV4-3 and J is TRBJ2-7, with a weak D call TRBD1 (5 bases). The CDR3 contains 15 residues. The germline V and J ends were trimmed by 4 bases and 0 bases, with 13 bases remaining between them. Germline CDR1 LGHNA, CDR2 YSLEER. The CDR3 nucleotides are TGCGCCAGCAGCCCGTCCTGGGGCAGCTCCTACGAGCAGTACTTC. Its translation is CASSPSWGSSYEQYF.

This sequence joins TRBV9 and TRBJ1-2; weak D call: TRBD1 (5 bases). Trimming pared 1 base from V and 2 bases from J, leaving 12 bases between. This CDR3 has 15 amino acids. CDR1 SGDLS and CDR2 YYNGEE come from the germline V gene. The chain's CDR3 is CASSVSTGPNYGYTF. The CDR3 DNA reads TGTGCCAGCAGCGTATCGACGGGGCCGAACTATGGCTACACCTTC.

CDR3 DNA: TGTGCCAGCAGCGTAGAAGGGACCCACACAGATACGCAGTATTTT. Amino acids: CASSVEGTHTDTQYF. V is TRBV9 and J is TRBJ2-3; either TRBD1 or TRBD2 may fit D (5 bases each). CDR1 SGDLS and CDR2 YYNGEE come from the germline V gene. The length of the CDR3 is 15 residues. The V end lost 0 bases, the J end lost 2 bases, and 10 bases lay between the germline ends.